This TCR beta chain was sequenced during a study of low-dose radiotherapy and immunotherapy resistance in tumors. Study as a whole: Each patient was administered nivolumab intravenously at 240 mg, which was a flat dose, every two weeks, along with intravenous ipilimumab at 1 mg/kg every six weeks.

This CDR3 contains 16 residues. This clonotype has a count of ten or more. Time point here: before trial treatment. The study gave donors nivolumab, ipilimumab, aspirin, low-dose cyclophosphamide and low-dose radiotherapy. Solid tumors that lacked tumor-infiltrating lymphocytes and were advanced were present in eligible patients. TRAV- and TRBV-specific primers primed first-strand cDNA, covering alpha and beta chains. TCRs were put through around 20 PCR cycles of amplification with Phusion. A constant-region primer and the V-primer adapter served as the primer pair. TCRdb re-called the reads through MiXCR, storing one row per CDR3 protein. The sample consists of nearly 95,000 distinct CDR3 sequences, 9.4% of them appearing once.

The sequence came from a male donor with prostate cancer. The chain employs TRBV21-1 and TRBJ2-7. TRBV21-1 is a recognized pseudogene. The material was PBMCs, obtained before treatment. The CDR3: CASSKVKGLVPYEQYF. The CDR3 DNA reads TGTGCCAGCAGCAAAGTGAAGGGTCTGGTCCCCTACGAGCAGTACTTC.